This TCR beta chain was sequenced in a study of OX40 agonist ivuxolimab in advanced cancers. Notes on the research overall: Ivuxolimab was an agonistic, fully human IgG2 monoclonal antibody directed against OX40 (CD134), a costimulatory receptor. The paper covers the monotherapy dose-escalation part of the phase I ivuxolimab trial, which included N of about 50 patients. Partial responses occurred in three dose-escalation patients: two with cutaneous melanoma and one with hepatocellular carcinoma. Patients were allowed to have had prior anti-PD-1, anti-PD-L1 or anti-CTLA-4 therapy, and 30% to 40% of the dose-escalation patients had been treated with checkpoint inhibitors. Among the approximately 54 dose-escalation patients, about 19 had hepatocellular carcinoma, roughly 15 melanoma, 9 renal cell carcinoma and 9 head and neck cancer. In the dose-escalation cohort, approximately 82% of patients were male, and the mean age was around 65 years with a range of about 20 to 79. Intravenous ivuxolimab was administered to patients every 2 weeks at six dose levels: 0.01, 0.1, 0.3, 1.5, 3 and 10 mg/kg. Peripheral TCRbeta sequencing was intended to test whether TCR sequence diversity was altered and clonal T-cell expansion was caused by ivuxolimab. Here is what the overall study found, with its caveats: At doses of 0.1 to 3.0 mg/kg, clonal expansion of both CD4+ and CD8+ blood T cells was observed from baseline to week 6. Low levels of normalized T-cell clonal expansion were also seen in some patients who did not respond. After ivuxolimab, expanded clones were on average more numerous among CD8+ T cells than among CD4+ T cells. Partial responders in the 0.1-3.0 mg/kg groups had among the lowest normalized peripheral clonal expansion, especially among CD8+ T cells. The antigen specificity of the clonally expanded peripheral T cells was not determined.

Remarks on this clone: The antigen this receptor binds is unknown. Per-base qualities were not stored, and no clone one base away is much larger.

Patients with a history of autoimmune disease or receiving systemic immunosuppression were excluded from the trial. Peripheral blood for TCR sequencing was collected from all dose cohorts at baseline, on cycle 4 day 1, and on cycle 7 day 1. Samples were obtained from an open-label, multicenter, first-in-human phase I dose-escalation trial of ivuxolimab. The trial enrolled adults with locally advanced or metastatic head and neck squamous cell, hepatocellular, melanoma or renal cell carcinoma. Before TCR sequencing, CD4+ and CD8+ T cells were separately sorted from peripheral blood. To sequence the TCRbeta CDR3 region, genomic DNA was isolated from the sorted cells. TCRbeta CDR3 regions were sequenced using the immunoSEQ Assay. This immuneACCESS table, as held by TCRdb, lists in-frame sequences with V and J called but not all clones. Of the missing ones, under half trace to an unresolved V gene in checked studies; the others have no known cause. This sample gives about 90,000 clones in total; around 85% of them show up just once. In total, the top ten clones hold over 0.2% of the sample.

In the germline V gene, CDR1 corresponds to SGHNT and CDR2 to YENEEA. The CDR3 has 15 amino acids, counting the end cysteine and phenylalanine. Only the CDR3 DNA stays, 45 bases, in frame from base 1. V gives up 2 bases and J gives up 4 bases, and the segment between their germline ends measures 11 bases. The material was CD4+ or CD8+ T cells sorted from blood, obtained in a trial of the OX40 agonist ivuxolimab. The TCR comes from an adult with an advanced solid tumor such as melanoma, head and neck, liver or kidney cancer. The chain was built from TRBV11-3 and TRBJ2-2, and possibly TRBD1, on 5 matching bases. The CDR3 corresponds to CASSLTQGITGELFF. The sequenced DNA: TGTGCCAGCAGCTTAACTCAGGGAATCACCGGGGAGCTGTTTTTT.